This TCR beta chain is from a study of human T cells and chemical hapten exposure. Time point described: pre-sensitization, week 0. Treatment reported: therapeutic diphenylcyclopropenone sensitization with weekly scalp DPC. This clonotype was found many times. MiXCR, run by TCRdb on the RACE reads, gives a single entry per CDR3 protein. The sample holds tens of thousands of distinct CDR3 sequences; around 7.6% are singletons and the top ten take around 1.2%. The CDR3 sequence is 15 residues long. Trimming took 0 bases from V and 3 from J, leaving 11 bases between them. CDR1 is LGHDT, CDR2 YNNKEL, per germline (reference sequence).

This chain uses TRBV3-1 with TRBJ2-5; no definite D call. The starting material was whole blood, obtained in connection with sensitization to the hapten diphenylcyclopropenone (DPC). This sequence originates from a woman in her forties or fifties with alopecia areata. Some clones in this sample may be carry-over from other donors' samples. In DNA form, the CDR3 reads TGTGCCAGCAGCCAAGATCTGGGCAGGAAAGAGACCCAGTACTTC. Its protein is CASSQDLGRKETQYF.